The TCR beta chain described here comes from a study of blood T cell repertoires in COVID-19. Study details: Researchers got acute and convalescent COVID-19 samples from the United States, Italy and Spain. Sample material is recorded as cDNA or gDNA derived from T cells, B-cell-depleted T cells, or PBMCs.

Trimming cost V 0 bases and J 5 bases, with 10 bases left between them. Germline-derived CDR1 and CDR2 are LNHNV and YYDKDF (reference sequence). The CDR3 is made up of 15 amino acids. In the original processing: Amplified reference gene primers provided the basis for estimating nucleated cell counts. The protocol was immunoSEQ multiplex PCR, while the TCRdb copy is restricted to in-frame clones and leaves out a portion. The DNA gave D and trimming, while V, J and clone size come from that table. The repertoire includes fewer than 110,000 clones, 75% to 90% of them detected once, and 10% to 15% sits in the top ten.

The specimen was peripheral blood. The chain links TRBV15 to TRBJ1-4, with TRBD1 as a possible D gene (6 bases). The receptor was isolated from a human donor in a cohort sampled during active or convalescent COVID-19. CDR3 sequence (DNA): TGTGCCACCAGCAGAGATGGACAGCGGAATGAAAAACTGTTTTTT. Encoded protein: CATSRDGQRNEKLFF.